This is a list of T cell receptor beta chains from one sample in a study of blood T cell repertoires in COVID-19. This table comes from immunoSEQ multiplex PCR, and its TCRdb copy is limited to in-frame clones, with some not included. This sample carries 200,000 to 250,000 clones, about 80% of them seen once, and the ten largest clones take 2% to 2.5%. Sequencing was done on a sample of peripheral blood. These receptors came from a woman aged 55 to 70 with acute or convalescent COVID-19. Each CDR3 is given with its conserved first and last residue. The D gene is left open where the match is weak. Clone size is given for some rows only: seen once, a few or many times, or a class if the clone is expanded.

D | size | J | V | CDR3 | DNA
- | once | TRBJ2-1 | TRBV28 | CASSPGVGSYNEQFF | TGTGCCAGCAGCCCAGGGGTAGGCTCCTACAATGAGCAGTTCTTC
- | - | TRBJ1-5 | TRBV6-5 | CASSYNTGNGQPQHF | TGTGCCAGCAGTTACAACACAGGGAACGGCCAGCCCCAGCATTTT
- | once | TRBJ1-2 | TRBV6-5 | CASYEGGGYTF | TGTGCCAGCTATGAGGGAGGAGGCTACACCTTC
- | few | TRBJ1-2 | TRBV19 | CASTSRTYGYTF | TGTGCCAGTACCTCCAGAACCTATGGCTACACCTTC
TRBD1 | - | TRBJ1-1 | TRBV5-1 | CASSPLGGTVNTEAFF | TGCGCCAGCAGCCCGCTTGGCGGGACAGTGAACACTGAAGCTTTCTTT
TRBD1 | once | TRBJ2-1 | TRBV7-2 | CASSLVSTGGYGNEQFF | TGTGCCAGCAGCTTAGTCAGCACAGGGGGGTATGGCAATGAGCAGTTCTTC
- | once | TRBJ1-4 | TRBV19 | CASSTLDSLWEKLFF | TGTGCCAGTAGTACCCTCGACAGCCTGTGGGAAAAACTGTTTTTT
TRBD1 | - | TRBJ1-1 | TRBV4-2 | CASSQDQGGTEAFF | TGTGCCAGCAGCCAAGATCAGGGGGGCACTGAAGCTTTCTTT
- | - | TRBJ1-1 | TRBV9 | CASSPSGGADTEAFF | TGTGCCAGCAGCCCAAGCGGGGGCGCAGATACTGAAGCTTTCTTT
TRBD1 | few | TRBJ2-4 | TRBV7-9 | CASSFRGQGDYIQYF | TGTGCCAGCAGCTTTAGGGGACAGGGAGACTACATTCAGTACTTC
- | - | TRBJ2-2 | TRBV30 | CAWGAGMNTGELFF | TGTGCCTGGGGGGCCGGGATGAACACCGGGGAGCTGTTTTTT
- | - | TRBJ1-1 | TRBV28 | CASSFLNREAFF | TGTGCCAGCAGTTTCCTAAACAGGGAAGCTTTCTTT
TRBD2 | once | TRBJ2-3 | TRBV4-3 | CASSQGSLAGLSTDTQYF | TGCGCCAGCAGCCAAGGGTCCCTAGCGGGGCTAAGCACAGATACGCAGTATTTT
TRBD2 | - | TRBJ2-5 | TRBV5-1 | CASSRTTGGQETQYF | TGCGCCAGCAGCAGAACTACGGGGGGGCAAGAGACCCAGTACTTC
TRBD2 | - | TRBJ2-3 | TRBV9 | CASSVVVAGRPGTQYF | TGTGCCAGCAGCGTAGTGGTAGCGGGGAGGCCCGGTACGCAGTATTTT
TRBD2 | - | TRBJ2-2 | TRBV7-8 | CASSSPAGLYGRGELFF | TGTGCCAGCAGCTCACCGGCGGGACTATACGGCAGAGGGGAGCTGTTTTTT
TRBD2 | once | TRBJ2-5 | TRBV2 | CASSGGPSGEETQYF | TGTGCCAGCAGTGGGGGGCCTAGCGGGGAAGAGACCCAGTACTTC
- | once | TRBJ2-7 | TRBV1 | CTSSHGSLEQYF | TGCACCAGCAGCCATGGTAGCCTCGAGCAGTACTTC
- | - | TRBJ1-1 | TRBV5-1 | CASSLEGAGTEAFF | TGCGCCAGCAGCTTGGAAGGGGCGGGGACTGAAGCTTTCTTT
- | once | TRBJ1-1 | TRBV7-2 | CASSLGGRQNTEAFF | TGTGCCAGCAGCTTAGGGGGCAGGCAGAACACTGAAGCTTTCTTT
TRBD1 | - | TRBJ1-2 | TRBV4-1 | CASSQTGVFNYGYTF | TGCGCCAGCAGCCAGACAGGGGTTTTTAACTATGGCTACACCTTC
- | - | TRBJ1-1 | TRBV30 | CAWSWPSLNTEAFF | TGTGCCTGGAGTTGGCCCTCCCTGAACACTGAAGCTTTCTTT
- | - | TRBJ1-2 | TRBV29-1 | CSGWTDYGYTF | TGCAGCGGGTGGACAGACTATGGCTACACCTTC
TRBD2 | - | TRBJ2-7 | TRBV4-2 | CASSQSSGGSSYEQYF | TGTGCCAGCAGCCAATCTAGCGGGGGGAGCTCCTACGAGCAGTACTTC
TRBD1 | - | TRBJ1-2 | TRBV3-1/TRBV3-2 | CASSLQGAASGYTF | TGTGCCAGCAGCCTACAGGGGGCAGCCTCCGGCTACACCTTC